Below, 15 T cell receptor beta chains from the same sample are listed, as sequenced in a study of blood T cell repertoires in COVID-19. The assay was immunoSEQ multiplex PCR, and TCRdb's table has in-frame clones only and misses some. The data show over 350,000 clones, with just under 90% seen just once and roughly 9.4% held by the top ten. The sample was PBMCs or T cells enriched from blood (not recorded which). These receptors all stem from a woman aged 45-60 years who had recovered from COVID-19.

The genes are TRBV5-1 and TRBJ2-2, with 11 bases aligning to TRBD2. Trimming took 1 base from V and 3 from J; bases not matched to a gene: 5. This CDR3 is built from 17 residues. Germline V lookup: CDR1 SGHRS, CDR2 YFSETQ. CDR3: CASSLSLAGAHTGELFF. CDR3 nucleotide sequence: TGCGCCAGCAGCTTGTCACTAGCGGGGGCCCACACCGGGGAGCTGTTTTTT.

V is TRBV7-9 and J is TRBJ2-2; TRBD1 is a possible D gene (6 bases). The germline CDR1 and CDR2 sequences are SEHNR and FQNEAQ (reference sequence). V gave up 2 bases and J gave up 4 bases, with 14 bases separating them. CDR3 length: 16 residues. CDR3: CASSLPTGTTTGELFF. The CDR3 nucleotides read TGTGCCAGCAGCTTACCGACAGGAACTACCACCGGGGAGCTGTTTTTT.

The V call is TRBV27, the J call TRBJ2-7, with a tentative D call TRBD2 (5 bases). Looked up from germline, CDR1 is MNHEY and CDR2 is SMNVEV (reference sequence). The CDR3 length is 13 residues. The V gene lost 3 bases and the J gene lost 0 bases, with 6 bases spanning the gap. CDR3: CASSFRDSYEQYF. The CDR3 DNA sequence: TGTGCCAGCAGTTTCCGGGACTCCTACGAGCAGTACTTC.

The table lists this clone with a count of one. The chain employs TRBV4-2 and TRBJ2-1; 10 bases agree with TRBD2. The CDR3 loop spans 14 amino acids. CDR1 is LGHNA, CDR2 YNFKEQ, per germline. Trimming at V came to 4 bases and at J to 8 bases, leaving 5 bases not matched to a gene. The chain's CDR3 is CASSRAGGPHEQFF. Written as DNA, the CDR3 is TGTGCCAGCAGCCGAGCGGGGGGGCCTCATGAGCAGTTCTTC.

The rearrangement links TRBV11-3 to TRBJ2-1; TRBD1 might be the D (7 bases). Germline CDR1 and CDR2: SGHNT and YENEEA. V lost 4 bases and J 5 bases, leaving 15 bases between the germline ends. The CDR3 length is 15 residues. Here the CDR3 reads CASSSRQGGDNEQFF. CDR3 bases: TGTGCCAGCAGCTCACGACAGGGCGGGGACAATGAGCAGTTCTTC.

This clone was observed a single time. The V gene is TRBV3-1 (or the pseudogene TRBV3-2), the J gene TRBJ1-2, with 8 bases identical to TRBD1. This CDR3 region has 14 residues. J lost 8 bases, V lost 4 bases, and 9 bases had no gene match. Germline CDR1 reads LGHDT; CDR2 reads YNNKEL (reference sequence). CDR3 region: CASSRIQGAGGYTF. In DNA form, the CDR3 reads TGTGCCAGCAGCCGTATTCAGGGGGCGGGAGGCTACACCTTC.

This chain connects TRBV24-1 to TRBJ2-1, with D possibly matching TRBD2 (5 bases). Germline-derived CDR1 and CDR2 are KGHDR and SFDVKD. CDR3 length equals 15 residues. V gave up 0 bases and J gave up 3 bases, with 8 bases separating them. The CDR3 region has the DNA TGTGCCACCAGTGATTTGCGGGGTCTCTACAATGAGCAGTTCTTC. Translated: CATSDLRGLYNEQFF.

This clone was seen ten or more times. The chain couples TRBV7-9 to TRBJ1-5, with a weak D call TRBD1 (6 bases). The CDR3 covers 12 residues. V was trimmed by 8 bases and J by 6 bases, leaving 11 bases between them. In germline, CDR1 is SEHNR, CDR2 FQNEAQ (reference sequence). This chain's CDR3 is CASALGGQPQHF. CDR3 bases: TGTGCCAGCGCACTAGGGGGTCAGCCCCAGCATTTT.

This sequence joins TRBV6-2 or TRBV6-3 and TRBJ1-4; weak D call: TRBD1 (5 bases). Between the trimmed V and J ends, which lost 7 bases and 5 bases, there was a span of 29 bases. The germline V gene has CDR1 MNHEY and CDR2 SVGEGT. The CDR3 runs to 19 residues. The CDR3 here is CASTPSLGGRRTPNEKLFF. The DNA of the CDR3 is TGTGCCAGCACCCCCTCTCTTGGGGGGAGACGTACTCCAAATGAAAAACTGTTTTTT.

CDR3 sequence reads: CASSEILEGGEAFF. The CDR3 region has the DNA TGTGCCAGCAGTGAAATCCTGGAGGGCGGCGAAGCTTTCTTT. The chain recombines TRBV2 with TRBJ1-1, with D hard to call. The germline CDR1 and CDR2 sequences are SNHLY and FYNNEI. V lost 2 bases and J 8 bases, leaving 15 bases between the germline ends. This CDR3 region has 14 residues.

V gene TRBV25-1 combines with J gene TRBJ1-1; the match to TRBD1 covers 9 bases. J gave up 4 bases and V 8 bases, and 8 bases lay outside the gene matches. The CDR3 is 14 residues long. Germline V gene lookup returns CDR1 MGHDK and CDR2 SYGVNS. CDR3 region: CASRETGGGTEAFF. The CDR3 DNA reads as TGTGCCAGCCGCGAGACAGGGGGAGGCACTGAAGCTTTCTTT.

The chain joins TRBV4-1 to TRBJ1-1; a possible D gene is TRBD1 (6 bases). Deletions cut 0 bases from V and 4 bases from J, with 15 bases between. Germline assignment: CDR1 MGHRA and CDR2 YSYEKL. The length of the CDR3 is 16 residues. The CDR3 region has the DNA TGCGCCAGCAGCCAAGATCAGGGGAGGGTGGGCACTGAAGCTTTCTTT. This translates into CASSQDQGRVGTEAFF.

The sample holds one count of this clone. The chain recombines TRBV29-1 with TRBJ2-3; unclear D gene. CDR1 SQVTM and CDR2 ANQGSEA come from the germline V gene. Trimming took off 7 bases at V and 2 bases at J, with 16 bases between the two ends. This CDR3 region has 14 residues. The CDR3 region is CSARWAPSTDTQYF. CDR3 nucleotides: TGCAGCGCTAGGTGGGCTCCCTCCACAGATACGCAGTATTTT.

The chain joins TRBV9 to TRBJ1-1, with 8 nucleotides matching TRBD1. Germline CDR1 reads SGDLS; CDR2 reads YYNGEE. V was clipped by 3 bases and J by 3 bases; unmatched bases: 19. The CDR3 sequence is 19 residues long. This CDR3 reads CASSDPQRTGRGSYTEAFF. The CDR3 DNA sequence: TGTGCCAGCAGCGACCCCCAACGGACAGGGAGGGGGTCGTACACTGAAGCTTTCTTT.

V and J are TRBV29-1 and TRBJ1-3; D remains unclear. The CDR3 spans 12 residues. Germline loops: CDR1 SQVTM, CDR2 ANQGSEA. V lost 4 bases and J 3 bases, leaving 7 bases between the germline ends. The CDR3 sequence: CSVGAFGNTIYF. The CDR3 coding sequence is TGCAGCGTTGGGGCCTTTGGAAACACCATATATTTT.